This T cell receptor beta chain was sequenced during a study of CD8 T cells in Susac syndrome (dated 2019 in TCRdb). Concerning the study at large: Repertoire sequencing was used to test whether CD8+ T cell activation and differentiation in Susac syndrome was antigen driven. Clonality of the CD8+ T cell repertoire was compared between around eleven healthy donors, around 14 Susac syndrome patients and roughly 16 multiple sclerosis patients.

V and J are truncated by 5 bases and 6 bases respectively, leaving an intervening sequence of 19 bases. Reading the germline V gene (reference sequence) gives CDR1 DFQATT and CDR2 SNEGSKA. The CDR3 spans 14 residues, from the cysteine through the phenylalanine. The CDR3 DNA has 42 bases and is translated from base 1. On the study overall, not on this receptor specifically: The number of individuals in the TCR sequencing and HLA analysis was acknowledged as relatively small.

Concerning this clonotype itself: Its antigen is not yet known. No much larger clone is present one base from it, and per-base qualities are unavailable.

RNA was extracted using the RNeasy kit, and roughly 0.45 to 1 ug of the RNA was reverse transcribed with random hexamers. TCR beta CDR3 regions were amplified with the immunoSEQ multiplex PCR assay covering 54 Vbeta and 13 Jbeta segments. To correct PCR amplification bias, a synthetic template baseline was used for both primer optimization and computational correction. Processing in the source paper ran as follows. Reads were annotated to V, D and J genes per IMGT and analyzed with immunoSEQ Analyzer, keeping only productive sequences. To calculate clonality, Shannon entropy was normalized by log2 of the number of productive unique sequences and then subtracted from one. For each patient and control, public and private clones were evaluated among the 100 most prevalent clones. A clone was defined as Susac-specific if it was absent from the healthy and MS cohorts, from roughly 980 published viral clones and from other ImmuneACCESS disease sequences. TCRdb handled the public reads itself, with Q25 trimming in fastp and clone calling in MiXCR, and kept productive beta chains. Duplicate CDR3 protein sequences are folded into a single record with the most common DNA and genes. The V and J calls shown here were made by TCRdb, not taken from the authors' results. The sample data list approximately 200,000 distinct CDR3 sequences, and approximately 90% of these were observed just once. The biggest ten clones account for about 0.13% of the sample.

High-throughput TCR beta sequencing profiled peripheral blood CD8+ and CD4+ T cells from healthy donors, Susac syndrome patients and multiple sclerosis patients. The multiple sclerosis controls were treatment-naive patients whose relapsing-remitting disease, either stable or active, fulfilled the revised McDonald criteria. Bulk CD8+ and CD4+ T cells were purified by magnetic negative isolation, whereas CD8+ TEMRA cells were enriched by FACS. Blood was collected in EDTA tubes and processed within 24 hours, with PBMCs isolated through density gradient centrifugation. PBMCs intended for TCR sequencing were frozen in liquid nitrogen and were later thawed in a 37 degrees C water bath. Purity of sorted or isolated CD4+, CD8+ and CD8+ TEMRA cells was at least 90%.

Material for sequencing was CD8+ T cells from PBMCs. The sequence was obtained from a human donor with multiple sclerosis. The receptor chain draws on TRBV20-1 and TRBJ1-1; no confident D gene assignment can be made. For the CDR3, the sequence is CSALGQDPYSEAFF. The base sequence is TGCAGTGCTTTGGGTCAGGACCCTTACTCTGAAGCTTTCTTT.